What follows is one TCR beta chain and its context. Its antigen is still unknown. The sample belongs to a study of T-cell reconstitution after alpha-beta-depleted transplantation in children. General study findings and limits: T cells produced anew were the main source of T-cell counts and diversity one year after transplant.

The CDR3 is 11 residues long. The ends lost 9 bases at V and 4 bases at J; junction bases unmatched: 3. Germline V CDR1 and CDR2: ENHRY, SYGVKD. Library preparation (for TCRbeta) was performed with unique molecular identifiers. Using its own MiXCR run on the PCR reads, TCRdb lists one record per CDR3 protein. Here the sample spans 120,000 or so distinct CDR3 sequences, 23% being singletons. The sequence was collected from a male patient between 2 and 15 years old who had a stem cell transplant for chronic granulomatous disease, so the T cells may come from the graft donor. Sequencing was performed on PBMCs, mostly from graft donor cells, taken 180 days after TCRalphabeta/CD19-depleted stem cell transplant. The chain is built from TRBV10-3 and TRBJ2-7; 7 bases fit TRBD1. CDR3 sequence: CAIGTAYEQYF. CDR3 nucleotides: TGTGCCATAGGGACAGCGTACGAGCAGTACTTC.